This T cell receptor (beta chain) was observed in a study of blood T cell repertoires in COVID-19 (dated by TCRdb to the early 2020s). A note on the overall study: Collaborator samples came from the United States, Italy and Spain and covered acute and convalescent phases of COVID-19. A de-identified subject ID, COVID-19 status, age in years and sex were almost always included in the sample metadata. Samples were obtained from the ongoing ImmuneRACE study (first 160 participants) and from about 1,300 subjects provided by 6 global collaborators. Deeply sampled blood TCRbeta repertoires from subjects exposed to, actively infected with, or recovered from COVID-19 were included in the dataset. The prospective study material was composed of cDNA or gDNA derived from T cells, B-cell-depleted T cells, or PBMCs. Where available, HLA class I and class II types were taken from metadata supplied by the sample provider and were not determined by assay-based typing. The repertoires were released in a freely available public database intended as a resource for research on the immune response to SARS-CoV-2. Findings and caveats that apply to the study as a whole: How much clinical and demographic metadata was included differed by source and by participant, and the metadata was provided uncurated.

In Seattle, one collaborating source enrolled patients while the infection was active and tracked those patients longitudinally over the course of disease. Collaborating institutions collected whole blood in K2EDTA tubes following their own protocols. For TCRbeta analysis, collaborators shipped samples as frozen whole blood, isolated PBMCs, or DNA extracted from either of those sample types. The immunoSEQ Assay, a bias-controlled multiplex PCR, was used to amplify TCRbeta CDR3 regions from genomic DNA. The source study handled its data this way. Within the assay, amplification of reference gene primers was used to estimate how many nucleated cells each sample contained. Sequence reads were collapsed and filtered to measure the absolute abundance of every unique TCRbeta CDR3 rearrangement. Productive Simpson clonality was computed per sample as the square root of Simpson's diversity index over productive rearrangements. The clones in this table, taken by TCRdb from immuneACCESS, are in-frame only. Not every clone is retained; where verified, under half of the shortfall comes from an unresolved V gene, and the cause of the rest is unknown. For V, J and clone size, that table is used; D and trimming come from the DNA. The sample table contains 150,000 to 200,000 clones; only one count was recorded for around nine tenths of them. The ten biggest clones cover approximately 13% of the sample.

V gives up 1 base and J gives up 1 base, and the segment between their germline ends measures 11 bases. For CDR1 and CDR2, the germline V gene lists SGHRS and YFSETQ. The CDR3 runs 16 residues from the cysteine to the phenylalanine. Just the 48-base CDR3 DNA is kept, in frame starting at base 1. About this clone itself: Its antigen remains unidentified. The input lacks base qualities; no much larger clone sits a single base away.

The sequence was collected from a woman in her 70s with COVID-19, enrolled during active disease. The specimen sequenced was peripheral blood. The chain is assembled from TRBV5-1 and TRBJ2-2; the D segment could be TRBD2, given 6 matching bases. This receptor carries the CDR3 CASSLSVSGNTGELFF. The DNA sequence is as follows: TGCGCCAGCAGCTTGTCGGTTAGCGGGAACACCGGGGAGCTGTTTTTT.